The present TCR beta chain was sequenced within a study of T-cell reconstitution after alpha-beta-depleted transplantation in children. There are 16 residues in the CDR3. Trimming took off 4 bases at V and 3 bases at J, with 17 bases between the two ends. Points from the study as a whole: Newly made T cells mostly supplied T-cell counts and diversity one year after transplant.

Worth noting for this clonotype: Its antigen is unidentified.

The TCRbeta library was prepared with unique molecular identifiers. MiXCR, run by TCRdb on the PCR reads, gives a single entry per CDR3 protein. The sample lists approximately 120,000 distinct CDR3 sequences, 9.7% occurring once. J is TRBJ2-3 and V is TRBV12-3 or TRBV12-4, with a tentative D call TRBD1 (8 bases). The TCR originated in a girl under three years old who had a stem cell transplant for combined immunodeficiency, so the T cells may come from the graft donor. The input for sequencing was PBMCs, mostly from graft donor cells, taken 180 days after TCRalphabeta/CD19-depleted stem cell transplant. CDR3 region: CASSSLIQGGTDTQYF. For the CDR3, the DNA is TGTGCCAGCAGTTCCCTCATACAGGGGGGGACAGATACGCAGTATTTT.